This entry describes one T cell receptor (beta chain). The data stem from a study of blood T cell repertoires in COVID-19. Overall study: Researchers got acute and convalescent COVID-19 samples from the United States, Italy and Spain. Sources were T cells, B-cell-depleted T cells, or PBMCs; the material itself was cDNA or gDNA.

How the authors handled the data: Estimates of nucleated cell counts were drawn from the amplification of reference gene primers. Measured with immunoSEQ multiplex PCR; TCRdb has only the in-frame clones, and not every one. V and J calls and clone size are those listed in that table; D and trimming were worked out from the DNA. Counted here are 63,000 or so clones, roughly nine tenths occurring once; the ten biggest clones make up over 1.2%. V shed 5 bases, J shed 4 bases, and the junction held 4 bases outside the gene matches. This CDR3 has 14 residues. Germline values: CDR1 SGDLS, CDR2 YYNGEE. The chain carries TRBV9 and TRBJ1-2, with TRBD1 matching 11 bases. The clonotype originates from a man aged 55 to 70 with acute or convalescent COVID-19. The sequencing sample was made of peripheral blood. The CDR3 sequence is CASSPGTGGYGYTF. DNA of the CDR3: TGTGCCAGCAGTCCCGGGACAGGGGGCTATGGCTACACCTTC.